Listed below are T cell receptor beta chains from one sample, sequenced in a study of post-analysis software for immune sequencing data. Using its own MiXCR run on the PCR reads, TCRdb lists one record per CDR3 protein. Counted here are roughly 700,000 distinct CDR3 sequences, 30% occurring once; the ten biggest clones make up under 0.7%. Sequencing was done on a sample of blood. These receptors all come from a girl aged 5 to 17 with multiple sclerosis. CDR3s include the opening cysteine and the closing phenylalanine or tryptophan. D genes are given only for firm matches. Rows may omit the clone size; those that give it use once, few, many or a size class.

v_call,j_call,d_call,clone_size,cdr3_nt,cdr3_aa
TRBV29-1,TRBJ1-2,-,few,TGCAGCGTTGAAGACCATTCAGGGAATGGGGGTGGCTACACCTTC,CSVEDHSGNGGGYTF
TRBV10-3,TRBJ1-5,TRBD1,few,TGTGCCATCAGTGATCCTGGACAGGGAAGTCAGCCCCAGCATTTT,CAISDPGQGSQPQHF
TRBV14,TRBJ1-1,-,-,TGTGCCAGCAGCCACCAGGTCCCGGGGAGTAATGGTGAAGCTTTCTTT,CASSHQVPGSNGEAFF
TRBV20-1,TRBJ2-1,-,many,TGCAGTGCTCGGCGGGGAGCCACCTACAATGAGCAGTTCTTC,CSARRGATYNEQFF
TRBV7-2,TRBJ2-3,TRBD2,-,TGTGCCAGCAGCCATAGACGGACTAGCGGGAGGACAGATACGCAGTATTTT,CASSHRRTSGRTDTQYF
TRBV7-2,TRBJ2-5,-,-,TGTGCCAGCAGCTTCAACGCAGGGGCCCAAGAGACCCAGTACTTC,CASSFNAGAQETQYF
TRBV10-3,TRBJ2-3,-,-,TGTGCCATCAGGGGAGCGGGTCCACTTACAGATACGCAGTATTTT,CAIRGAGPLTDTQYF
TRBV4-1,TRBJ2-6,TRBD1,-,TGCGCCAGCAGCCACCTGACAGGGTCTGGGGCCAACGTCCTGACTTTC,CASSHLTGSGANVLTF
TRBV5-1,TRBJ2-7,TRBD1,-,TGCGCCAGCAGCCCTTTGAAACCGGGACAGGGTTACGAGCAGTACTTC,CASSPLKPGQGYEQYF
TRBV20-1,TRBJ2-7,-,-,TGCAGTGCTACGGGCCCGGTGTCCCACGAGCAGTACTTC,CSATGPVSHEQYF
TRBV20-1,TRBJ2-1,-,few,TGCAGTGCTAGATCGCGGTCGCAGAGCTCCTACAATGAGCAGTTCTTC,CSARSRSQSSYNEQFF
TRBV4-3,TRBJ2-1,TRBD2,-,TGCGCCAGCAGCCAAGATTGGTCTGGCGGGAGATCCTACAATGAGCAGTTCTTC,CASSQDWSGGRSYNEQFF
TRBV6-6,TRBJ2-3,-,few,TGTGCCAGCAGTTACCTATCGGCGGGGGCTAGCACAGATACGCAGTATTTT,CASSYLSAGASTDTQYF
TRBV5-5,TRBJ2-5,-,-,TGTGCCAGCAGCTTTATCGATGAGCAGTACTTC,CASSFIDEQYF
TRBV5-1,TRBJ2-3,-,once,TGCGCCAGCAGCTTGGACGGATTGCTGGGGGAGACCCAGTATTTT,CASSLDGLLGETQYF
TRBV3-1,TRBJ2-5,-,few,TGTGCCAGCAGCCAAGTTCGGCAGGGCGAAATTCAGGAGACCCAGTACTTC,CASSQVRQGEIQETQYF
TRBV20-1,TRBJ2-7,TRBD2,few,TGCAGTGCCCCGGATCGAGCGGGAGTTTACGAGCAGTACTTC,CSAPDRAGVYEQYF
TRBV18,TRBJ2-1,TRBD2,-,TGTGCCAGCTCACCGAGTAGGCCTAGCGGGAGATACAATGAGCGGTTCTTC,CASSPSRPSGRYNERFF
TRBV7-2,TRBJ2-1,TRBD2,-,TGTGCCAGCAGCCGTACGAGCGGGACCCAATACAATGAGCAGTTCTTC,CASSRTSGTQYNEQFF
TRBV27,TRBJ2-1,-,-,TGTGCCAGCAGGACCCCTGGCAAGTACAATGAGCAGTTCTTC,CASRTPGKYNEQFF